The next 24 T cell receptor beta chains were all read from a single sample in a study of cytomegalovirus exposure and HLA in healthy donors. PCR primers comprised 60 Vbeta and 13 Jbeta primers. Measured with immunoSEQ multiplex PCR; TCRdb has only the in-frame clones, and not every one. The repertoire holds approximately 88,000 clones, with 64% as singletons. The sample comprised PBMCs. The receptors here all came from a man in his 60s in good health and CMV-seronegative.

The chain uses TRBV10-3 and TRBJ1-1; no reliable D call. Germline V gene data show CDR1 as ENHRY and CDR2 as SYGVKD. This CDR3 spans 14 amino acids. V was trimmed by 0 bases and J by 5 bases, leaving 10 bases between them. CDR3 residues: CAISESMQATEAFF. In DNA, the CDR3 is TGTGCCATCAGTGAGTCGATGCAGGCGACTGAAGCTTTCTTT.

The chain has TRBV29-1 and TRBJ2-7; weak D call: TRBD1 (5 bases). CDR3 size: 16 residues. With 4 bases removed from V and 1 base from J, the gap between germline ends came to 20 bases. The germline gives CDR1 SQVTM, CDR2 ANQGSEA. This CDR3 reads CSVVLLGRVGSYEQYF. CDR3 nucleotides: TGCAGCGTTGTTTTATTGGGCAGGGTTGGGTCCTACGAGCAGTACTTC.

V usage is TRBV28 and J usage is TRBJ1-2; no clear D gene. The CDR3 length is 15 residues. Trimming took off 2 bases at V and 2 bases at J, with 12 bases between the two ends. Germline-derived CDR1 and CDR2 are MDHEN and SYDVKM. This CDR3 is CASSLGYSINYGYTF. CDR3 DNA: TGTGCCAGCAGTTTAGGGTACAGTATCAACTATGGCTACACCTTC.

The V gene is TRBV11-2, the J gene TRBJ2-5; D not resolved. Matching the DNA end better, TRBJ2-7 makes the J call doubtful. The germline V gene has CDR1 SGHAT and CDR2 FQNNGV. The CDR3 sequence is 15 residues long. CDR3 DNA: TGTGCCAGCAGCTTAGGGCCTTTTAGCTCCTACGAGCAGTACTTC. It is translated as CASSLGPFSSYEQYF.

This chain uses TRBV10-3 with TRBJ2-7; perhaps TRBD1 as D (6 bases). CDR3 length: 12 amino acids. V was clipped by 6 bases and J by 4 bases, with 10 bases between them. Germline CDR1 and CDR2: ENHRY and SYGVKD. The CDR3 here is CAIRAGDYEQYF. The DNA for the CDR3 is TGTGCCATCAGGGCAGGGGATTACGAGCAGTACTTC.

In its sample, this clone was seen once. The junction departs from germline at one end; a sequencing error may be responsible. This chain connects TRBV30 to TRBJ2-7; the match to TRBD2 covers 8 bases. This CDR3 comprises 11 residues. Per germline, CDR1 GTSNPN and CDR2 SVGIG (reference sequence). CDR3 in amino acids: CAGSGGYEQYF. In DNA, the CDR3 is TGTGCCGGGAGCGGGGGCTACGAGCAGTACTTC.

V usage is TRBV4-2 and J usage is TRBJ1-2, with D possibly TRBD1 on 5 matching bases. The germline CDR1 and CDR2 sequences are LGHNA and YNFKEQ. V shed 1 base and J shed 8 bases, with 17 bases lying between them. The CDR3 has 15 residues. CDR3 sequence reads: CASSQADSALFGYTF. CDR3 nucleotide sequence: TGTGCCAGCAGCCAAGCTGACAGTGCTCTTTTCGGCTACACCTTC.

This clone was observed once. The V gene is TRBV11-3, the J gene TRBJ2-1; the match to TRBD2 covers 14 bases. The trim removed 5 bases at V and 4 bases at J, leaving 16 bases unmatched. CDR1 and CDR2 (germline): SGHNT, YENEEA. The CDR3 spans 20 residues. As DNA, the CDR3 is TGTGCCAGCAGCGCCTGGGGCGGGACTAGCGGGAGAAAAGGGTACAATGAGCAGTTCTTC. Amino acid sequence: CASSAWGGTSGRKGYNEQFF.

This clone was detected once. The chain couples TRBV18 to TRBJ2-5; 14 positions match TRBD2. Germline values: CDR1 KGHSH, CDR2 LQKENI. The length of the CDR3 is 15 residues. The V gene end was trimmed by 5 bases and the J gene end by 5 bases; junction bases not matched to a gene: 4. CDR3 in amino acids: CASSLGLAGVETQYF. CDR3 coding DNA: TGTGCCAGCTCATTGGGACTAGCGGGAGTTGAGACCCAGTACTTC.

The chain joins TRBV7-2 to TRBJ2-5, with a tentative D call TRBD2 (7 bases). The CDR3 totals 13 residues. The ends were cut back, 6 bases at V and 7 bases at J, with 15 bases in the middle. Per the germline V gene, CDR1 is SGHTA and CDR2 is FQGNSA. As DNA, the CDR3 is TGTGCCAGCAGATATGGGGGGGCTGGGACCCAGTACTTC. Residues: CASRYGGAGTQYF.

The gene calls are TRBV11-2 and TRBJ1-1; D ambiguous. The CDR3 is 13 residues long. The V and J ends lost 0 bases and 3 bases respectively, with 5 bases between them. Per the germline V gene, CDR1 is SGHAT and CDR2 is FQNNGV. The CDR3 reads CASSLDPDTEAFF. Written as DNA, the CDR3 is TGTGCCAGCAGCTTAGATCCAGACACTGAAGCTTTCTTT. Variable domain in full (rest from reference TRBV11-2 and TRBJ1-1): EAGVAQSPRYKIIEKRQSVAFWCNPISGHATLYWYQQILGQGPKLLIQFQNNGVVDDSQLPKDRFSAERLKGVDSTLKIQPAKLEDSAVYLCASSLDPDTEAFFGQGTRLTVV.

The chain is built from TRBV29-1 and TRBJ2-3, with a weak D call TRBD2 (6 bases). CDR3 size: 14 residues. From germline, CDR1 is SQVTM and CDR2 ANQGSEA. V gave up 3 bases and J gave up 1 base, with 11 bases separating them. The CDR3 loop reads CSVEGGRGTDTQYF. CDR3 bases: TGCAGCGTTGAGGGGGGAAGAGGCACAGATACGCAGTATTTT.

J is TRBJ2-3 and V is TRBV7-8; unclear D gene. In germline, CDR1 is SGHVS, CDR2 FQNEAQ. V was trimmed by 1 base and J by 0 bases, leaving 11 bases between them. CDR3 size: 16 residues. This CDR3 reads CASSLGSWSSTDTQYF. As DNA, the CDR3 is TGTGCCAGCAGCTTAGGAAGCTGGTCTAGCACAGATACGCAGTATTTT.

This chain uses TRBV30 with TRBJ2-7, with 8 bases fitting TRBD2. CDR1 and CDR2 from the germline V gene are GTSNPN and SVGIG (reference sequence). Germline trimming cut 4 bases from V and 5 bases from J; bases unmatched to any gene: 16. The length of the CDR3 is 16 residues. The CDR3 region is CAWIRGILQRGHEQYF. The CDR3 DNA sequence: TGTGCCTGGATAAGGGGAATCCTCCAGCGGGGGCACGAGCAGTACTTC. Filled out from reference TRBV30 and TRBJ2-7, the complete variable domain reads SQTIHQWPATLVQPVGSPLSLECTVEGTSNPNLYWYRQAAGRGLQLLFYSVGIGQISSEVPQNLSASRPQDRQFILSSKKLLLSDSGFYLCAWIRGILQRGHEQYFGPGTRLTVT.

The J gene is TRBJ2-1, the V gene TRBV14; tentative D call: TRBD2 (6 bases). CDR1 is SGHDN, CDR2 FVKESK, per germline. The CDR3 has 16 amino acids. V was cut by 4 bases and J by 2 bases, with 15 bases left in between. This CDR3 is CASSPMGRLTYNEQFF. The CDR3 DNA reads TGTGCCAGCAGCCCTATGGGGAGGCTAACCTACAATGAGCAGTTCTTC.

The chain links TRBV5-1 to TRBJ2-7; 15 bases are shared with TRBD2. V trimming: 5 bases; J trimming: 4 bases; junction bases outside the gene matches: 7. The CDR3 length is 16 residues. CDR1 and CDR2 (germline): SGHRS, YFSETQ. The CDR3 sequence: CASSRTSGRAGYEQYF. In DNA, the CDR3 is TGCGCCAGCAGTCGGACTAGCGGGAGGGCCGGTTACGAGCAGTACTTC.

The rearrangement joins TRBV18 to TRBJ1-4; weak D call: TRBD1 (5 bases). V lost 6 bases and J 0 bases, leaving 14 bases between the germline ends. Germline V gene sequence: CDR1 KGHSH, CDR2 LQKENI. The CDR3 has 16 amino acids. The CDR3 region has the DNA TGTGCCAGCTCGCAGCAAGGACATCCAACTAATGAAAAACTGTTTTTT. It yields the protein CASSQQGHPTNEKLFF.

This chain links TRBV2 with TRBJ2-7; D remains ambiguous. CDR3 length: 18 residues. Trimming pared 3 bases from V and 4 bases from J, leaving 25 bases between. CDR1 is SNHLY and CDR2 is FYNNEI in the germline V gene. This CDR3 reads CASSDRSCKQKAAYEQYF. DNA for the CDR3: TGTGCCAGCAGTGATAGATCATGCAAGCAGAAGGCGGCATACGAGCAGTACTTC.

V gene TRBV7-9 combines with J gene TRBJ2-3; tentatively, D is TRBD2 (6 bases). V lost 4 bases and J 5 bases, leaving 19 bases between the germline ends. Germline V lookup: CDR1 SEHNR, CDR2 FQNEAQ (reference sequence). The length of the CDR3 is 16 residues. The CDR3 DNA reads as TGTGCCAGCAGCTGGCCTTCGGGCGGGGTGGGAGATACGCAGTATTTT. Protein: CASSWPSGGVGDTQYF.

J is TRBJ1-3 and V is TRBV6-1; D is ambiguous. This CDR3 spans 14 amino acids. Trimming took off 2 bases at V and 0 bases at J, with 5 bases between the two ends. Germline CDR1 reads MNHNS; CDR2 reads SASEGT. CDR3 DNA: TGTGCCAGCAGTGAATATATCTCTGGAAACACCATATATTTT. Translating gives CASSEYISGNTIYF.

The chain joins TRBV19 to TRBJ2-1; tentative D call: TRBD2 (6 bases). The CDR3 runs 14 residues. Trimming took 4 bases from V and 8 from J, leaving 15 bases between them. The V gene's germline CDR1 is LNHDA and CDR2 SQIVND (reference sequence). The CDR3 protein is CASSTPGAVYEQFF. The DNA for the CDR3 is TGTGCCAGTAGTACCCCGGGAGCCGTCTATGAGCAGTTCTTC.

The chain joins TRBV9 to TRBJ1-1; the match to TRBD1 covers 7 bases. Looked up from germline, CDR1 is SGDLS and CDR2 is YYNGEE. The CDR3 is made up of 14 amino acids. The trim removed 4 bases at V and 0 bases at J, leaving 3 bases unmatched. The CDR3 bases are TGTGCCAGCAGCCTAGACAGGGTGAACACTGAAGCTTTCTTT. Amino acids: CASSLDRVNTEAFF.

The V call is TRBV9, the J call TRBJ1-2; 8 bases agree with TRBD1. V shed 0 bases and J 6 bases; nucleotides not matched to a gene: 4. Germline values: CDR1 SGDLS, CDR2 YYNGEE. The CDR3 loop spans 14 amino acids. This CDR3 is CASSVAQGANGYTF. CDR3 coding DNA: TGTGCCAGCAGCGTAGCCCAGGGGGCGAATGGCTACACCTTC. Full variable domain (rest looked up from reference TRBV9 and TRBJ1-2): DSGVTQTPKHLITATGQRVTLRCSPRSGDLSVYWYQQSLDQGLQFLIQYYNGEERAKGNILERFSAQQFPDLHSELNLSSLELGDSALYFCASSVAQGANGYTFGSGTRLTVV.

The CDR3: CASSALTGTSGNTIYF. The CDR3 DNA is TGTGCCAGCAGCGCCCTGACAGGGACCTCTGGAAACACCATATATTTT. V usage is TRBV9 and J usage is TRBJ1-3, with 7 bases that match TRBD1. The CDR3 is made up of 16 amino acids. After removal of 3 bases from V and 0 bases from J, the junction contained 6 bases not matched to a gene. Germline values: CDR1 SGDLS, CDR2 YYNGEE.